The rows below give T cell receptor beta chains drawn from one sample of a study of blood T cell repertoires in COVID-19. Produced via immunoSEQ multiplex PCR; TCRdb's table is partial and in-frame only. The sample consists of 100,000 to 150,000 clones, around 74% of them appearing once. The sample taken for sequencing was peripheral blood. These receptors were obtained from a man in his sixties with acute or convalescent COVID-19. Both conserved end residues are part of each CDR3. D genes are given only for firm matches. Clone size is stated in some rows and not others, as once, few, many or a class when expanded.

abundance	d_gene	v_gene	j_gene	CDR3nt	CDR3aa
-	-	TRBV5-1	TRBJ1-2	TGCGCCAGCAGCAGTGGGGCAGGCTATGGCTACACCTTC	CASSSGAGYGYTF
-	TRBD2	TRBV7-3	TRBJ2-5	TGTGCCAGCAGGCTAGCGGGAGAGCTCCGGTCGGAGACCCAGTACTTC	CASRLAGELRSETQYF
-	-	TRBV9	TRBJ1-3	TGTGCCAGCAGCGTTCCCTCCTCTGGAAACACCATATATTTT	CASSVPSSGNTIYF
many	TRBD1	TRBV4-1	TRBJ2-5	TGCGCCAGCAGCCCCCGACAGGGCCCCACGGAGACCCAGTACTTC	CASSPRQGPTETQYF
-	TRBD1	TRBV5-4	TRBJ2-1	TGTGCCAGCAGTTCGGGACAGGCCTACTACAATGAGCAGTTCTTC	CASSSGQAYYNEQFF
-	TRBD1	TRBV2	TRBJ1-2	TGTGCCAGCACTTACAGGGGACCCTATGGCTACACCTTC	CASTYRGPYGYTF
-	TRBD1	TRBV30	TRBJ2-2	TGTGCCTCCCCCGGGACAGCGAACACCGGGGAGCTGTTTTTT	CASPGTANTGELFF
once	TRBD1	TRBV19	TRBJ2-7	TGTGCCAGTAGTCAAACAGGGGTCCCAGAGCAGTACTTC	CASSQTGVPEQYF
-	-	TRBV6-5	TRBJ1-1	TGTGCCAGCAGGGACAAGGGTTACAGGGCCACTGAAGCTTTCTTT	CASRDKGYRATEAFF
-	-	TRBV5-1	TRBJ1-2	TGCGCCAGCAGCCCGGTCCCGGCGACAGATGGCTACACCTTC	CASSPVPATDGYTF
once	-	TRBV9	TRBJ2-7	TGTGCCAGCAGCCCGAGGGGACTCGAGCAGTACTTC	CASSPRGLEQYF
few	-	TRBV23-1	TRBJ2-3	TGCGCCAGCAGTCAATCGGCCTCAAAGGATACGCAGTATTTT	CASSQSASKDTQYF
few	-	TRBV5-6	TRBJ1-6	TGTGCCAGCAGCTCCACAGTTTATTCACCCCTCCACTTT	CASSSTVYSPLHF
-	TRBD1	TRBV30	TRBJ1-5	TGTGCCTGCTCATTCACGACAGGGCTGAATCAGCCCCAGCATTTT	CACSFTTGLNQPQHF
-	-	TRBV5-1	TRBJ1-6	TGCGCCAGCAGCTTGAACGCAGGAAATTCACCCCTCCACTTT	CASSLNAGNSPLHF
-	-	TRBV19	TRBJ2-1	TGTGCCAGTAGTACCAAATGGCCTCCTAGGTCCAATGAGCAGTTCTTC	CASSTKWPPRSNEQFF
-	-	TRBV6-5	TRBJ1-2	TGTGCCAGCAGTTACGCCTATGGCGGGGCAGGGGGCTACACCTTC	CASSYAYGGAGGYTF
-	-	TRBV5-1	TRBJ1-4	TGCGCCAGCAGCTTAACCGACAGTCGGAGAAGTGAAAAACTGTTTTTT	CASSLTDSRRSEKLFF
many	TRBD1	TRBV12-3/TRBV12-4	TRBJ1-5	TGTGCCAGCAGTGGACAGGGTCGACAGCCCCAGCATTTT	CASSGQGRQPQHF
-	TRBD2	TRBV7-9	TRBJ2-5	TGTGCCAGCAGCTTGGCTAGCGGGAGATCAGAGACCCAGTACTTC	CASSLASGRSETQYF
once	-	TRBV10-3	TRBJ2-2	TGTGCCATCAACACCCCGAACACCGGGGAGCTGTTTTTT	CAINTPNTGELFF
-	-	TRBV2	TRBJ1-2	TGTGCCAGCCGGAGGGCCTATGGCTACACCTTC	CASRRAYGYTF
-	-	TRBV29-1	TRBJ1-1	TGCAGCGCTAAGGACAGCGCGCACACTGAAGCTTTCTTT	CSAKDSAHTEAFF
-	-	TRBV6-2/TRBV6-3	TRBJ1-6	TGTGCCAGCAGCCCTAGAATTGAATACAGCTCCTATAATTCACCCCTCCACTTT	CASSPRIEYSSYNSPLHF
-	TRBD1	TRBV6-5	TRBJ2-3	TGTGCCAGCAGTTACGACCAGGGGGCCACAGATACGCAGTATTTT	CASSYDQGATDTQYF
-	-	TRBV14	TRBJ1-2	TGTGCCAGCAGCCCTGGGACATATGGCTACACCTTC	CASSPGTYGYTF
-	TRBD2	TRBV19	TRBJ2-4	TGTGCCAGTACTTTATCGGAGGGAGGGAGTAGAGGCATTCAGTACTTC	CASTLSEGGSRGIQYF
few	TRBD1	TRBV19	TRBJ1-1	TGTGCCAGTAGTAGACAGGGGAGAGCTTTCTTT	CASSRQGRAFF
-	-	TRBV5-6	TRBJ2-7	TGTGCCAGCAGCTTGGCCGTAACAGGGAGTAGGATCCACGAGCAGTACTTC	CASSLAVTGSRIHEQYF
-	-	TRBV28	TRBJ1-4	TGTGCCAGCAGTCCTAGAGCAACTAATGAAAAACTGTTTTTT	CASSPRATNEKLFF
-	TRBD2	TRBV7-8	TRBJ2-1	TGTGCCAGCAGCTTAGTTAGCGGGAGCTCCTACAATGAGCAGTTCTTC	CASSLVSGSSYNEQFF
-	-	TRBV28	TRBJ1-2	TGTGCCAGCAGTTTAGTCCCAGCTAACTATGGCTACACCTTC	CASSLVPANYGYTF
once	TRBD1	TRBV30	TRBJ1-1	TGTGCCTGGAGTCCGCGGTCAGGGGGGAATAAGCCTGAAGCTTTCTTT	CAWSPRSGGNKPEAFF
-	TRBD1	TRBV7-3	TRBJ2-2	TGTGCCAGCAGCCTACAGGGGACCGGGGAGCTGTTTTTT	CASSLQGTGELFF
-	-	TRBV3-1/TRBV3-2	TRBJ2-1	TGTGCCAGCAGCCACAGGACTCTGGGGAATGAGCAGTTCTTC	CASSHRTLGNEQFF
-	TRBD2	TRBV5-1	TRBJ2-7	TGCGCCAGCAGCCCCCAAGGGTCTGCGGGAGGGGCTACGGAGCAGTACTTC	CASSPQGSAGGATEQYF
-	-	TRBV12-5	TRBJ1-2	TGTGCTAGTGGTAACACCGGGACTTTTAACGACTATGGCTACACCTTC	CASGNTGTFNDYGYTF
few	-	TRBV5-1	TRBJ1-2	TGCGCCAGCAGCTTGGCGGGAGATGGCTACACCTTC	CASSLAGDGYTF
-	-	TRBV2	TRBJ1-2	TGTGCCAGCAGTATGGACACAAACTATGGCTACACCTTC	CASSMDTNYGYTF
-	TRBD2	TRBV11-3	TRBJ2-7	TGTGCCAGCAGCCGACGGCAGAGCGGGAGAGGCGACGAGCAGTACTTC	CASSRRQSGRGDEQYF
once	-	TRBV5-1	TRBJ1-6	TGCGCCAGCAGCTTAACAGGGTTGGAATCACCCCTCCACTTT	CASSLTGLESPLHF
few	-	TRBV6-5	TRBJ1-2	TGTGCCAGCAGCTACGAGAGGGCTTACCCCTATGGCTACACCTTC	CASSYERAYPYGYTF
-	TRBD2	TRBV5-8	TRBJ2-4	TGTGCCAGCAGCTTGGTTTCTAGCGGGAAAAACATTCAGTACTTC	CASSLVSSGKNIQYF
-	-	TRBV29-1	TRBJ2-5	TGCAGCGTTGAAGGCGGCGTGTACCAAGAGACCCAGTACTTC	CSVEGGVYQETQYF
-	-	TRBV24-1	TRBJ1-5	TGTGCCACCAGTGGGCCGTCGGGGGGCGGGCAGCCCCAGCATTTT	CATSGPSGGGQPQHF
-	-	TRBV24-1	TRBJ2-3	TGTGCCACCAGTGACCGCAGGGGTGGCGCAGATACGCAGTATTTT	CATSDRRGGADTQYF
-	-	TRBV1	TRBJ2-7	TGCACCCTAAAGTCCGGCACTAGCGGGCTGAGCTCCTACGAGCAGTACTTC	CTLKSGTSGLSSYEQYF
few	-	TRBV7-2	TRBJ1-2	TGTGCCAGCAGCGAAGGACAGACCTTACAGGGCTACACCTTC	CASSEGQTLQGYTF
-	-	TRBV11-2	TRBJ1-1	TGTGCCAGCAGCCTAGGGCTGGAGGCTTTCTTT	CASSLGLEAFF
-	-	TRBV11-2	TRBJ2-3	TGTGCCAGCAGCTTAGGTCAGGCAGATACGCAGTATTTT	CASSLGQADTQYF
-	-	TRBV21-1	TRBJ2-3	TGTGCCAGCAGCAAGAGGCTAGCGGGGCCCCCTAGCACAGATACGCAGTATTTT	CASSKRLAGPPSTDTQYF
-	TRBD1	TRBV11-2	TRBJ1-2	TGTGCCAGCAGCTTAAGCAGGGGGCGCGACTATGGCTACACCTTC	CASSLSRGRDYGYTF
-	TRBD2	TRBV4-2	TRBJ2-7	TGTGCCAGCAGCCAGGGGACTAGCGTCTACGAGCAGTACTTC	CASSQGTSVYEQYF
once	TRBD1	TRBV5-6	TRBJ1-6	TGTGCCAGCCAAACCGGGACAGGGGGATCACCCCTCCACTTT	CASQTGTGGSPLHF
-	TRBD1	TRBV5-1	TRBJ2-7	TGCGCCAGCAGCTGGGGGACAGATGCCTACGAGCAGTACTTC	CASSWGTDAYEQYF
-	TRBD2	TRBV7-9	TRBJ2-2	TGTGCCAGCAGCCGCCACAGCGGGGGGGCCTGGACCGGGGAGCTGTTTTTT	CASSRHSGGAWTGELFF
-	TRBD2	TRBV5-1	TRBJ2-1	TGCGCCAGCAGCTTGGAGGCTAGCGGGATAGGTCTGTTCTTC	CASSLEASGIGLFF
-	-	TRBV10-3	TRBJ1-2	TGTGCCATCAGTGAGTCGTCGGGGTTTGGCTACACCTTC	CAISESSGFGYTF
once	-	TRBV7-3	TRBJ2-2	TGTGCCAGCAGCCCGTACAAAGAAACCGGGGAGCTGTTTTTT	CASSPYKETGELFF